Sequencing of this TCR beta chain was carried out in a study of blood T cell repertoires in COVID-19. Study at large: Sources were T cells, B-cell-depleted T cells, or PBMCs; the material itself was cDNA or gDNA.

Two negative PCRs, clearance, or symptom resolution had been documented for recovered Cohort 3 donors. With V trimmed by 7 bases and J by 8 bases, 11 bases remained unmatched. The CDR3 has 14 amino acids. Germline values: CDR1 SNHLY, CDR2 FYNNEI. Generated by immunoSEQ multiplex PCR, the TCRdb table keeps only in-frame clones and is missing some. The repertoire has about 310,000 clones, over 80% of them found once; the top ten carry more than 8.5%. This chain connects TRBV2 to TRBJ1-1, with 9 bases lining up with TRBD1. What was sequenced was PBMCs or T cells enriched from blood (not recorded which). The receptor was derived from a woman younger than 30 who had recovered from COVID-19. DNA for the CDR3: TGTGCCAGCATTCAGGGGACAGGGATAAACGAAGCTTTCTTT. Translation gives CASIQGTGINEAFF.